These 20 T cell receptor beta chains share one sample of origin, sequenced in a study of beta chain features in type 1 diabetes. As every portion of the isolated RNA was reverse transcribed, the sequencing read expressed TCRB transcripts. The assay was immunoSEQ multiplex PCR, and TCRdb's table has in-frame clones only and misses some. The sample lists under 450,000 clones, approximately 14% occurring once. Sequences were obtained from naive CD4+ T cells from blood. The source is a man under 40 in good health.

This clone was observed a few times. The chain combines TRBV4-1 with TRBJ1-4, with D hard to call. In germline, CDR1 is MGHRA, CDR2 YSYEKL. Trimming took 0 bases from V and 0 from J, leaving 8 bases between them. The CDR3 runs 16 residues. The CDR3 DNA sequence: TGCGCCAGCAGCCAAGATGGCACAACAACTAATGAAAAACTGTTTTTT. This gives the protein CASSQDGTTTNEKLFF.

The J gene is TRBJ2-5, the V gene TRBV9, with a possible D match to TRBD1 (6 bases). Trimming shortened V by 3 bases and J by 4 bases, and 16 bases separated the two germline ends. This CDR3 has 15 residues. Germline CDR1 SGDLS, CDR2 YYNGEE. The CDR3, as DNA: TGTGCCAGCAGCGGCCCCTCGCAGGGGCGAGAGACCCAGTACTTC. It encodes CASSGPSQGRETQYF.

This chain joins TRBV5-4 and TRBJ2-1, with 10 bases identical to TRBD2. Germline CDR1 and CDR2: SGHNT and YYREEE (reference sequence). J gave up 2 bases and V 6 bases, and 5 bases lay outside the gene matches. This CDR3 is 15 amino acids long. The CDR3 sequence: CASTVAGGAYNEQFF. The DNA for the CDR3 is TGTGCCAGCACCGTAGCGGGGGGAGCCTACAATGAGCAGTTCTTC.

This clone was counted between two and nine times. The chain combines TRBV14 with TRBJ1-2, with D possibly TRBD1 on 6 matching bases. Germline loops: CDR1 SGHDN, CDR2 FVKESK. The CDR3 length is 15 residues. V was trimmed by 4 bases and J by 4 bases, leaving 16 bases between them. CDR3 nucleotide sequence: TGTGCCAGCAGCCGCCACCAGACAGGTAGCTATGGCTACACCTTC. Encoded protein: CASSRHQTGSYGYTF.

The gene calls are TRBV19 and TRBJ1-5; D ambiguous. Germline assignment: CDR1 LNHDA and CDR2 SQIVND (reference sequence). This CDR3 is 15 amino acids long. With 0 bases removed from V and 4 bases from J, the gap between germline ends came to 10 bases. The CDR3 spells CASSIDGRRNQPQHF. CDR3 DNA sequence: TGTGCCAGTAGTATAGACGGACGGCGTAATCAGCCCCAGCATTTT.

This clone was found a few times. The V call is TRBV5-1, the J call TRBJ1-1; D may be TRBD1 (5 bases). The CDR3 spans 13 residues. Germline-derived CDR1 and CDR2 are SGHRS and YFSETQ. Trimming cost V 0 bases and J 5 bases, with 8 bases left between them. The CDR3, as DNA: TGCGCCAGCAGCTTGGACAGGCTGACTGAAGCTTTCTTT. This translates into CASSLDRLTEAFF.

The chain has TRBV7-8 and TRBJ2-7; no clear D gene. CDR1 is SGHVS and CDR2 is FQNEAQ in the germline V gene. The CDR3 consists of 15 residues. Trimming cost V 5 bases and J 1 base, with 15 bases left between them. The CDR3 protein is CASSLIDVGSYEQYV. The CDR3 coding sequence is TGTGCCAGCAGCCTAATTGATGTGGGGTCCTACGAGCAGTACGTC.

CDR3 sequence (DNA): TGTGCCAGTAGTCCCAGGACAGGGGGCGAGAATTCACCCCTCCACTTT. This codes for CASSPRTGGENSPLHF. The chain combines TRBV19 with TRBJ1-6; 11 nucleotides match TRBD1. V gave up 5 bases and J gave up 7 bases; unmatched junction bases: 7. CDR3 size: 16 residues. CDR1 is LNHDA and CDR2 is SQIVND in the germline V gene (reference sequence).

The CDR3 protein is CSGYGGYEQYF. In DNA form, the CDR3 reads TGCAGTGGATATGGTGGCTACGAGCAGTACTTC. The rearrangement links TRBV20-1 to TRBJ2-7, with D unresolved. This CDR3 comprises 11 residues. Trimming stripped 7 bases from V and 3 bases from J, with 10 bases between. The V gene's germline CDR1 is DFQATT and CDR2 SNEGSKA (reference sequence).

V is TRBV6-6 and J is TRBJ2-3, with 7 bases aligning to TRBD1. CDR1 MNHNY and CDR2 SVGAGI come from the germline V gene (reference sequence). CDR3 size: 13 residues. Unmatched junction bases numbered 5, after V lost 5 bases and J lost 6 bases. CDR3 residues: CASSTQTGDTQYF. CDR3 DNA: TGTGCCAGCAGTACCCAGACAGGGGATACGCAGTATTTT.

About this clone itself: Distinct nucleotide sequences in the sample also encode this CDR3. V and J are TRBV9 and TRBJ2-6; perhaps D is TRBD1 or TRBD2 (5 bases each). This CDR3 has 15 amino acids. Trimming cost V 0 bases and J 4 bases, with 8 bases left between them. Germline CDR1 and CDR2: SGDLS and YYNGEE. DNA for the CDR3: TGTGCCAGCAGCGTAGCCGGGGCAGGGGCCAACGTCCTGACTTTC. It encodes CASSVAGAGANVLTF.

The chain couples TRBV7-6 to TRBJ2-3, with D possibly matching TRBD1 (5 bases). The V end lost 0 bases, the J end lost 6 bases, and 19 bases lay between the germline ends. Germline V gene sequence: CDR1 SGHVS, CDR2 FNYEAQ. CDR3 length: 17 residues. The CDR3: CASSLARTSWEGDTQYF. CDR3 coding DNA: TGTGCCAGCAGCTTAGCGAGGACATCATGGGAAGGGGATACGCAGTATTTT.

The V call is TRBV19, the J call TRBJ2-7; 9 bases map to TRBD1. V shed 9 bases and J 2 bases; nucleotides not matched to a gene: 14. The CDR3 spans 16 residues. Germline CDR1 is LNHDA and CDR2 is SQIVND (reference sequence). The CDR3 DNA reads TGTGCCAGAACAGGGGGCGATTTAGGTTCGCCCTACGAGCAGTACGTC. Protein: CARTGGDLGSPYEQYV.

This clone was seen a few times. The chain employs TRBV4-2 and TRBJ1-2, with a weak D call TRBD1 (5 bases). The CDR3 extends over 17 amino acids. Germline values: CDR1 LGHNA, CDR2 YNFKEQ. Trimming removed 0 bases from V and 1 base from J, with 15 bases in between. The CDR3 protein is CASSQDVGAGDNYGYTF. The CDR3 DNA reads TGTGCCAGCAGCCAAGATGTTGGGGCAGGCGATAACTATGGCTACACCTTC.

The CDR3 nucleotides read TGTGCCAGCAGCCAATACCAGGGGAACACTGAAGCTTTCTTT. Amino acid sequence: CASSQYQGNTEAFF. V usage is TRBV14 and J usage is TRBJ1-1; D might be TRBD1 (5 bases). The CDR3 covers 14 residues. CDR1 SGHDN and CDR2 FVKESK come from the germline V gene. Trimming removed 2 bases at V and 1 base at J, with 8 bases between.

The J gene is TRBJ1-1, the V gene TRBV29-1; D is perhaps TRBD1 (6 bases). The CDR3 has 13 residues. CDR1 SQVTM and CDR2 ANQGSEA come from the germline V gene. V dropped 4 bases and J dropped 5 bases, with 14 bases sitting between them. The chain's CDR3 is CSVVAGGITEAFF. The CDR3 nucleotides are TGCAGCGTTGTGGCCGGGGGCATTACTGAAGCTTTCTTT.

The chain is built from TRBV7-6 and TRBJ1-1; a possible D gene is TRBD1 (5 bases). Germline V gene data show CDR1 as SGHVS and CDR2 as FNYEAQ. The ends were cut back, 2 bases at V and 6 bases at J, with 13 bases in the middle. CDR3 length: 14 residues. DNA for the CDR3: TGTGCCAGCAGCTTATTGCCGAGGGACCCTGAAGCTTTCTTT. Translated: CASSLLPRDPEAFF.

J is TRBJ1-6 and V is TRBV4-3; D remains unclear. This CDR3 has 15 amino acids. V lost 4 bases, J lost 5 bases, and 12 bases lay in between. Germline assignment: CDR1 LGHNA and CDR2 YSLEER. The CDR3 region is CASSPILADNSPLHF. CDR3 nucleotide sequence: TGCGCCAGCAGCCCAATCTTAGCGGATAATTCACCCCTCCACTTT.

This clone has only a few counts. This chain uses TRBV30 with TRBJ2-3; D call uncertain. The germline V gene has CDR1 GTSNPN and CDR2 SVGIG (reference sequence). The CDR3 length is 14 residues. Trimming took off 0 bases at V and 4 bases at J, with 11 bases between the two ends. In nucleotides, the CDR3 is TGTGCCTGGAGTGTAAGCGCGGTGGCAGATACGCAGTATTTT. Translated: CAWSVSAVADTQYF.

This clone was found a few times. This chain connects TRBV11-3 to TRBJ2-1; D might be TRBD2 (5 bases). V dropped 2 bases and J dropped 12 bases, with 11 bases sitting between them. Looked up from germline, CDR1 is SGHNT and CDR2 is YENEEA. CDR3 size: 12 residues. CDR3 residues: CASSLSHEGQFF. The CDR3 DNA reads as TGTGCCAGCAGCTTATCCCATGAGGGGCAGTTCTTC. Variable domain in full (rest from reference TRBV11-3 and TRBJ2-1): EAGVVQSPRYKIIEKKQPVAFWCNPISGHNTLYWYLQNLGQGPELLIRYENEEAVDDSQLPKDRFSAERLKGVDSTLKIQPAELGDSAVYLCASSLSHEGQFFGPGTRLTVL.